Listed here are 4 T cell receptor beta chains from one sample, sequenced in a study of blood T cell repertoires in COVID-19. Assay: immunoSEQ multiplex PCR; the TCRdb copy retains only in-frame clones and omits some. The table shows approximately 270,000 clones, with roughly 90% occurring only once. Sequencing input: peripheral blood. These receptor sequences come from a man aged 25 to 45 with acute or convalescent COVID-19.

The rearrangement links TRBV7-9 to TRBJ1-1; D may be TRBD1 (6 bases). Trimming shortened V by 5 bases and J by 5 bases, and 9 bases separated the two germline ends. CDR1 is SEHNR and CDR2 is FQNEAQ in the germline V gene (reference sequence). This CDR3 comprises 12 residues. The CDR3 DNA reads as TGTGCCAGCAGCCTAACAGGGACTGAAGCTTTCTTT. This translates into CASSLTGTEAFF.

The rearrangement uses TRBV7-6 and TRBJ1-3; D perhaps matches TRBD1 (6 bases). CDR1 SGHVS and CDR2 FNYEAQ come from the germline V gene. Trimming took 0 bases from V and 9 from J, leaving 18 bases between them. The CDR3 contains 16 residues. The CDR3 bases are TGTGCCAGCAGCTTAGCGGTCCCAGGGGCGGGGGGCACCATATATTTT. Protein product: CASSLAVPGAGGTIYF.

The CDR3, as DNA: TGTGCCAGCAGAAAGGGGAAAAGGGATAGAGCTTTCTTT. Encoded protein: CASRKGKRDRAFF. V and J are TRBV6-5 and TRBJ1-1, with D perhaps matching TRBD1 (5 bases). Trimming shortened V by 6 bases and J by 10 bases, and 18 bases separated the two germline ends. There are 13 residues in the CDR3. Germline-derived CDR1 and CDR2 are MNHEY and SVGAGI.

The chain combines TRBV3-1 (or the pseudogene TRBV3-2) with TRBJ2-3, with a tentative D call TRBD1 (5 bases). V lost 3 bases to trimming and J lost 3 bases, with 13 bases between them. This CDR3 region has 15 residues. Germline V gives CDR1 LGHDT, CDR2 YNNKEL (reference sequence). The CDR3, as DNA: TGTGCCAGCAGCCATCGGGCAGGGTTGACAGATACGCAGTATTTT. Protein: CASSHRAGLTDTQYF.